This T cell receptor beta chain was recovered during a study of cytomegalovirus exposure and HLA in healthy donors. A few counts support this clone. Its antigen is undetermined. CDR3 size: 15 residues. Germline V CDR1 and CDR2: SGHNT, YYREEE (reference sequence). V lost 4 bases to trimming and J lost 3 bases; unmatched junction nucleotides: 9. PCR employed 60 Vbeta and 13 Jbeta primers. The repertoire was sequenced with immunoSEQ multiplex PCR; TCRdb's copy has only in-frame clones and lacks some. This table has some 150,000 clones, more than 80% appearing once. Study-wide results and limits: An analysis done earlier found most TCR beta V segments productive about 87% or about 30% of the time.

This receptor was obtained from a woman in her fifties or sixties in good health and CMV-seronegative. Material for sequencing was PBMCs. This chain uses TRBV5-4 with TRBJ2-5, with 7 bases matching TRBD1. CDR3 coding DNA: TGTGCCAGCAGCGTGGGACAGTCTGAGAAAGAGACCCAGTACTTC. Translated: CASSVGQSEKETQYF.